This T cell receptor beta chain was obtained from a study of T-cell memory formation after mild COVID-19. About the research overall: Among the donors, TCR clusters were largely specific to each donor. Study conclusions and caveats: Shrinking CD4+ clones were chiefly CM and EM; CD8+ ones were chiefly EMRA. Researchers found some responding clones in pre-infection memory, a sign that cross-reactive memory joined.

As regards this clonotype: Its antigen is not known.

Germline lookup yields CDR1 SGHRS and CDR2 YFSETQ. The CDR3 has 16 amino acids. The V end lost 4 bases, the J end lost 5 bases, and 22 bases lay between the germline ends. TCRalpha and TCRbeta libraries used 5'RACE with constant-segment primers and UMIs. Each CDR3 protein gets one entry after TCRdb re-called the 5' RACE reads with MiXCR. This table holds 210,000 or so distinct CDR3 sequences, more than 25% found once. The TCR originated in an adult woman who had mild COVID-19 (a few samples of this study predate the infection). Cell type and time point are not known. The rearrangement uses TRBV5-1 and TRBJ2-7; possibly TRBD2 for D (6 bases). Sequencing was carried out using PBMCs or a T cell subset sorted from them (not recorded which). CDR3 residues: CASSQGIAALGDEQYF. CDR3 coding DNA: TGCGCCAGCAGCCAAGGAATAGCGGCGCTGGGGGACGAGCAGTACTTC.